The text below deals with one T cell receptor (beta chain). This sample is part of a study of blood T cell repertoires in COVID-19. As for the study in general: Researchers got acute and convalescent COVID-19 samples from the United States, Italy and Spain.

CDR1 is SGHAT and CDR2 is FQNNGV in the germline V gene. This CDR3 has 17 residues. The ends were cut back, 5 bases at V and 2 bases at J, with 20 bases in the middle. Authors' data handling: Researchers report that nucleated cell counts were estimated from reference gene primer amplification. Data came from immunoSEQ multiplex PCR; TCRdb stores just in-frame clones and leaves some out. V, J and clone size are those of that table, while D and trimming were read from the DNA. Altogether 150,000 to 200,000 clones are present, about 92% being singletons, with the ten largest covering approximately 4.8%.

V gene TRBV11-2 combines with J gene TRBJ2-3, with a weak D call TRBD2 (6 bases). The sequence was obtained from a man aged 25 to 45 with COVID-19, enrolled during active disease. What was sequenced was peripheral blood. CDR3 nucleotide sequence: TGTGCCAGCAGCGGTTGGGGGGACTCCAGATTCACAGATACGCAGTATTTT. This sequence encodes CASSGWGDSRFTDTQYF.